Presented here are 32 T cell receptor beta chains from one specimen sequenced in a study of blood T cells in healthy people across ages. Primed by a sample-barcoded 5' primer and a J-beta primer mix, a second PCR proceeded for about 7 to 11 cycles. MiXCR, run by TCRdb on the 5' RACE reads, gives a single entry per CDR3 protein. This table has around 1,900,000 distinct CDR3 sequences, 39% appearing once. The sequencing input was blood. The source is a human donor in good health.

This clonotype was recorded a few times. V usage is TRBV29-1 and J usage is TRBJ2-3; 10 bases fit TRBD1. Germline V gene lookup returns CDR1 SQVTM and CDR2 ANQGSEA. The junction had 9 bases not matched to a gene; V was cut back by 7 bases and J by 5 bases. The CDR3 runs 14 residues. The CDR3 loop reads CSATGQGMVDTQYF. For the CDR3, the DNA is TGCAGCGCCACGGGACAGGGGATGGTAGATACGCAGTATTTT.

This clonotype was found a few times. The genes are TRBV20-1 and TRBJ2-1, with 7 positions matching TRBD1. The V gene end was trimmed by 6 bases and the J gene end by 8 bases; junction bases not matched to a gene: 10. This CDR3 contains 13 residues. Germline V lookup: CDR1 DFQATT, CDR2 SNEGSKA (reference sequence). The CDR3 here is CSATGPFVYEQFF. In DNA, the CDR3 is TGCAGTGCGACAGGGCCCTTTGTCTATGAGCAGTTCTTC.

This clonotype was picked up many times. This chain joins TRBV12-3 or TRBV12-4 and TRBJ2-3; D is unresolved. The CDR3 is made up of 13 amino acids. Trimming shortened V by 1 base and J by 8 bases, and 10 bases separated the two germline ends. The CDR3 nucleotides are TGTGCCAGCAGTTTAGACCCGGCGGTTACGCAGTATTTT. Translating gives CASSLDPAVTQYF.

J is TRBJ1-2 and V is TRBV29-1; TRBD1 agrees at 11 bases. Per the germline V gene, CDR1 is SQVTM and CDR2 is ANQGSEA. V was pared by 5 bases and J by 7 bases, with 6 bases of the junction left unmatched. The CDR3 has 13 amino acids. In DNA form, the CDR3 reads TGCAGCGTTTCCGGGACAGGGGGTATTGGCTACACCTTC. Its translation is CSVSGTGGIGYTF. Based on the CDR3 plus reference TRBV29-1 and TRBJ1-2, the full variable domain is SAVISQKPSRDICQRGTSLTIQCQVDSQVTMMFWYRQQPGQSLTLIATANQGSEATYESGFVIDKFPISRPNLTFSTLTVSNMSPEDSSIYLCSVSGTGGIGYTFGSGTRLTVV.

The chain employs TRBV18 and TRBJ2-1; D gene ambiguous. This CDR3 spans 15 amino acids. Deletions cut 3 bases from V and 6 bases from J, with 15 bases between. The germline CDR1 and CDR2 sequences are KGHSH and LQKENI. The CDR3: CASSPTFPEFNEQFF. The DNA for the CDR3 is TGTGCCAGCTCACCGACCTTTCCTGAATTCAATGAGCAGTTCTTC.

The chain uses TRBV6-5 and TRBJ1-3; no reliable D call. CDR3 length: 13 residues. The germline V gene encodes CDR1 MNHEY and CDR2 SVGAGI. The V end was cut by 0 bases, the J end by 3 bases, with 3 bases between. CDR3 protein: CASSYSFGNTIYF. The CDR3 coding sequence is TGTGCCAGCAGTTACTCTTTTGGAAACACCATATATTTT.

The genes are TRBV2 and TRBJ2-7; tentative D call: TRBD2 (5 bases). V lost 6 bases and J 3 bases, leaving 18 bases between the germline ends. The CDR3 is made up of 15 amino acids. Germline V gene data show CDR1 as SNHLY and CDR2 as FYNNEI. DNA of the CDR3: TGTGCCAGCAGCCGTCCCTCACGAGGACTCTACGAGCAGTACTTC. It is translated as CASSRPSRGLYEQYF.

This clonotype was found a few times. The chain links TRBV7-2 to TRBJ2-7; 10 bases match TRBD2. The CDR3 extends over 13 amino acids. J gave up 4 bases and V 4 bases, and 1 base lay outside the gene matches. Germline CDR1 reads SGHTA; CDR2 reads FQGNSA. The chain's CDR3 is CASSSTSGYEQYF. CDR3 nucleotide sequence: TGTGCCAGCAGCTCGACTAGCGGGTACGAGCAGTACTTC.

The J gene is TRBJ2-1, the V gene TRBV5-6, with D hard to call. Germline V lookup: CDR1 SGHDT, CDR2 YYEEEE. V was cut by 0 bases and J by 4 bases, with 11 bases left in between. The CDR3 runs 15 residues. CDR3 coding DNA: TGTGCCAGCAGCTTGGATCGGGCCGTGTACAATGAGCAGTTCTTC. It codes for CASSLDRAVYNEQFF.

The genes are TRBV29-1 and TRBJ1-5; TRBD1 is a possible D gene (5 bases). V was shortened by 5 bases and J by 7 bases, with 18 bases between the two germline ends. From germline, CDR1 is SQVTM and CDR2 ANQGSEA. CDR3 length: 14 residues. This chain's CDR3 is CSVIMGSGGQPQHF. For the CDR3, the DNA is TGCAGCGTTATTATGGGGTCGGGGGGACAGCCCCAGCATTTT.

V usage is TRBV4-2 and J usage is TRBJ2-3; D gene ambiguous. This CDR3 has 15 residues. Germline V gene data show CDR1 as LGHNA and CDR2 as YNFKEQ. V lost 0 bases to trimming and J lost 2 bases, with 9 bases between them. The DNA for the CDR3 is TGTGCCAGCAGCCAAGAAGTGGGCTACACAGATACGCAGTATTTT. Translated: CASSQEVGYTDTQYF.

This clonotype was seen ten or more times. The V and J genes are TRBV4-3 and TRBJ2-7; D possibly matches TRBD1 or TRBD2 (6 bases each). CDR1 is LGHNA, CDR2 YSLEER, per germline. Trimming left V 4 bases short and J 2 bases short, with 18 bases between. The CDR3 extends over 16 amino acids. The CDR3 here is CASSRTPGAGAYEQYF. DNA of the CDR3: TGCGCCAGCAGCCGGACTCCGGGGGCCGGAGCCTACGAGCAGTACTTC.

Turning to this clonotype: The junction shows a germline mismatch at one end, possibly a read error. This rearrangement joins TRBV12-3 or TRBV12-4 to TRBJ2-1, with TRBD1 as a possible D gene (5 bases). The CDR3 has 15 residues. The CDR3 spells CASSLALSRAGLLVF. The CDR3 region has the DNA TGTGCCAGCAGTTTAGCGCTATCCCGGGCAGGGCTTCTGGTCTTC.

This clonotype was seen only a few times. The genes are TRBV12-3 or TRBV12-4 and TRBJ2-2, with 10 bases fitting TRBD1. The CDR3 covers 15 residues. Trimming took 5 bases from V and 6 from J; bases not matched to a gene: 6. CDR3 sequence (DNA): TGTGCCAGCAGTCCCGGGACAGGGGCCTCCGGGGAGCTGTTTTTT. Translating it yields CASSPGTGASGELFF.

The chain is built from TRBV5-1 and TRBJ2-7, with 8 positions matching TRBD1. The CDR3 is 14 residues long. Germline V gene sequence: CDR1 SGHRS, CDR2 YFSETQ. V gave up 4 bases and J gave up 4 bases; unmatched junction bases: 7. CDR3 sequence: CASSQDRELYEQYF. The CDR3 coding sequence is TGCGCCAGCAGCCAGGACAGGGAGCTATACGAGCAGTACTTC.

This chain uses TRBV12-3 or TRBV12-4 with TRBJ2-1; D gene uncertain. Trimming pared 2 bases from V and 13 bases from J, leaving 21 bases between. CDR3 length: 15 residues. The CDR3 nucleotides are TGTGCCAGCAGTTTAAATAGCATAATACAAGAGACCCAGTTCTTC. Translation gives CASSLNSIIQETQFF.

This chain connects TRBV7-8 to TRBJ1-5; unclear D gene. Looked up from germline, CDR1 is SGHVS and CDR2 is FQNEAQ. The CDR3 consists of 12 residues. V gave up 8 bases and J gave up 2 bases, with 7 bases separating them. CDR3 nucleotide sequence: TGTGCCAGCGGTAATGGCAATCAGCCCCAGCATTTT. Translated, it gives CASGNGNQPQHF. Full variable domain (rest looked up from reference TRBV7-8 and TRBJ1-5): GAGVSQSPRYKVAKRGQDVALRCDPISGHVSLFWYQQALGQGPEFLTYFQNEAQLDKSGLPSDRFFAERPEGSVSTLKIQRTQQEDSAVYLCASGNGNQPQHFGDGTRLSIL.

The chain links TRBV9 to TRBJ1-1; D uncertain. Trimming left V 3 bases short and J 6 bases short, with 15 bases between. CDR1 is SGDLS and CDR2 is YYNGEE in the germline V gene. This CDR3 region has 14 residues. CDR3: CASSAFSGGAEAFF. CDR3 nucleotide sequence: TGTGCCAGCAGCGCGTTTAGTGGTGGCGCTGAAGCTTTCTTT.

About this clonotype itself: At one end, the junction sequence differs from germline, possibly due to a read error. The chain is built from TRBV4-3 and TRBJ2-3; weak D call: TRBD2 (6 bases). This CDR3 is built from 17 residues. CDR1 and CDR2 from the germline V gene are LGHNA and YSLEER. The CDR3 DNA sequence: TGCGTCAGCAGCCAAGGGACTGGCGGCAAGCGTGGAGATACGCAGTATTTT. It yields the protein CVSSQGTGGKRGDTQYF.

The chain is built from TRBV12-3 or TRBV12-4 and TRBJ1-5; no clear D gene. V shed 4 bases and J shed 0 bases, with 16 bases lying between them. This CDR3 has 17 residues. The CDR3 spells CASSWSAEAYSNQPQHF. The DNA for the CDR3 is TGTGCCAGCAGTTGGTCTGCGGAGGCATATAGCAATCAGCCCCAGCATTTT.

As concerns this clonotype: Germline and junction disagree at one end, which may indicate a read error. Here the CDR3 DNA reads TGCGCCAGCAGCTTAGGAGGTATACGGGTCTCCCACGAGCAGTACTTC. Translating it yields CASSLGGIRVSHEQYF. This rearrangement joins TRBV7-2 to TRBJ2-7, with D possibly TRBD2 on 5 matching bases. CDR1 is SGHTA and CDR2 is FQGNSA in the germline V gene. This CDR3 has 16 amino acids.

The chain joins TRBV20-1 to TRBJ1-1, with a weak D call TRBD1 (6 bases). Between the trimmed V and J ends, which lost 5 bases and 1 base, there was a span of 17 bases. The CDR3 extends over 15 amino acids. The germline V gene encodes CDR1 DFQATT and CDR2 SNEGSKA (reference sequence). CDR3 coding DNA: TGCAGTGCTCTTCGGGGAGGAGGGGGGAACACTGAAGCTTTCTTT. Protein product: CSALRGGGGNTEAFF.

This chain uses TRBV5-1 with TRBJ2-2; D is unresolved. The CDR3 has 14 residues. V was trimmed by 4 bases and J by 4 bases, leaving 11 bases between them. In germline, CDR1 is SGHRS, CDR2 YFSETQ. In nucleotides, the CDR3 is TGCGCCAGCAGCCTCAACTACCGCACCGGGGAGCTGTTTTTT. Translating gives CASSLNYRTGELFF.

This clonotype occurred a few times. The V and J genes are TRBV24-1 and TRBJ2-6; TRBD1 matches 10 bases. Germline loops: CDR1 KGHDR, CDR2 SFDVKD. The CDR3 consists of 17 residues. V was clipped by 3 bases and J by 4 bases; unmatched bases: 5. The CDR3, as DNA: TGTGCCACCAGTGATACCGGGACAGGGGCGGGGGCCAACGTCCTGACTTTC. The encoded protein is CATSDTGTGAGANVLTF.

This clonotype appeared a few times. V gene TRBV14 combines with J gene TRBJ1-2, with D possibly TRBD1 on 5 matching bases. Trimming left V 4 bases short and J 5 bases short, with 14 bases between. Germline V CDR1 and CDR2: SGHDN, FVKESK. The CDR3 spans 14 residues. The CDR3: CASSPEMGPYGYTF. The DNA for the CDR3 is TGTGCCAGCAGCCCGGAAATGGGGCCGTATGGCTACACCTTC.

The chain uses TRBV12-3 or TRBV12-4 and TRBJ2-1; D unresolved. V was clipped by 1 base and J by 6 bases, with 7 bases between them. The CDR3 has 13 amino acids. This CDR3 is CASSLGVFNEQFF. CDR3 in DNA: TGTGCCAGCAGTTTAGGTGTATTCAATGAGCAGTTCTTC.

This clonotype has just a few counts. This chain connects TRBV27 to TRBJ1-2; 8 bases match TRBD1. The V and J ends lost 0 bases and 10 bases, in that order; junction bases with no gene match: 4. CDR3 length: 13 residues. CDR1 is MNHEY and CDR2 is SMNVEV in the germline V gene (reference sequence). Here the CDR3 DNA reads TGTGCCAGCAGTTTATCTTTACAGGGGGACTACACCTTC. This sequence encodes CASSLSLQGDYTF.

This chain joins TRBV7-2 and TRBJ1-2; no clear D gene. V was pared by 3 bases and J by 8 bases, with 13 bases between. CDR3 length: 13 residues. Germline V gives CDR1 SGHTA, CDR2 FQGNSA. The CDR3 nucleotides are TGTGCCAGCAGCTTTTCGTTTCCTAGCGGCTACACCTTC. It yields the protein CASSFSFPSGYTF.

In this sample, this clonotype turned up a few times. The chain combines TRBV5-5 with TRBJ2-7; possible D gene TRBD1, 7 bases. The length of the CDR3 is 13 residues. Looked up from germline, CDR1 is SGHKS and CDR2 is YYEKEE (reference sequence). The V gene lost 4 bases and the J gene lost 8 bases, with 16 bases spanning the gap. DNA of the CDR3: TGTGCCAGCAGCCTGGAGGGGGCGGTAAAGCAGTACTTC. Protein: CASSLEGAVKQYF.

The rearrangement joins TRBV19 to TRBJ2-5; the D call may be TRBD1 or TRBD2 (5 bases each). The last part of the DNA fits TRBJ2-7 better; the J call may be wrong. The CDR3 length is 12 residues. Germline V gene sequence: CDR1 LNHDA, CDR2 SQIVND (reference sequence). CDR3 protein: CASIGTRGEQYF. The CDR3 DNA is TGTGCCAGTATAGGGACGCGCGGCGAGCAGTACTTC.

The genes are TRBV7-3 and TRBJ2-2; a weak D match, TRBD2 (5 bases). Trimming stripped 5 bases from V and 5 bases from J, with 12 bases between. Germline assignment: CDR1 SGHTA and CDR2 FQGTGA. This CDR3 spans 14 amino acids. CDR3 coding DNA: TGTGCCAGCAGCCAGAGCGGCCCTACCGGGGAGCTGTTTTTT. This translates into CASSQSGPTGELFF.

The gene calls are TRBV20-1 and TRBJ2-7, with D possibly being TRBD1 (5 bases). Germline loops: CDR1 DFQATT, CDR2 SNEGSKA (reference sequence). Deletions cut 1 base from V and 2 bases from J, with 12 bases between. The CDR3 has 14 residues. The CDR3 loop is CSARVTDPAYEQYF. CDR3 sequence (DNA): TGCAGTGCTAGAGTGACAGACCCAGCCTACGAGCAGTACTTC.